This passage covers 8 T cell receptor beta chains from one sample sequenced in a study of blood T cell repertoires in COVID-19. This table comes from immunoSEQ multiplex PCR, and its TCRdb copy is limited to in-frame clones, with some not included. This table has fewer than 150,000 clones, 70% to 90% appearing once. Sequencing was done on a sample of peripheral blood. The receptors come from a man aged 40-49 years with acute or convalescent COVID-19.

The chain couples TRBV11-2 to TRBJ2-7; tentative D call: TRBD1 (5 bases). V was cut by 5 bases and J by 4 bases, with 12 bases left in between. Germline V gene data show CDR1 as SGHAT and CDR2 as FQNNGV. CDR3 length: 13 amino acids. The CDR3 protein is CASSLKTEYEQYF. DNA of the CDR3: TGTGCCAGCAGCCTTAAGACAGAGTACGAGCAGTACTTC.

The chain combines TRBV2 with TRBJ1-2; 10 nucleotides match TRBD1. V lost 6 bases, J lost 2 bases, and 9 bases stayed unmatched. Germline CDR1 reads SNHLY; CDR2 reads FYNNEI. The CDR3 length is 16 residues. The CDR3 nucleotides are TGTGCCAGCAGGAATTCCGGGACAGGGGAGAACTATGGCTACACCTTC. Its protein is CASRNSGTGENYGYTF.

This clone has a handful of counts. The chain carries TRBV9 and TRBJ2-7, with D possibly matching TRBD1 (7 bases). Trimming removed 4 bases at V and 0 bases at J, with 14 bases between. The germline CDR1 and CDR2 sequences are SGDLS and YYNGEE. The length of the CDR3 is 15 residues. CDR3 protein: CASSRGDSASYEQYF. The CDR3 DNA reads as TGTGCCAGCAGCCGCGGGGACAGCGCCTCCTACGAGCAGTACTTC. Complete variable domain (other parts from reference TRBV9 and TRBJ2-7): DSGVTQTPKHLITATGQRVTLRCSPRSGDLSVYWYQQSLDQGLQFLIQYYNGEERAKGNILERFSAQQFPDLHSELNLSSLELGDSALYFCASSRGDSASYEQYFGPGTRLTVT.

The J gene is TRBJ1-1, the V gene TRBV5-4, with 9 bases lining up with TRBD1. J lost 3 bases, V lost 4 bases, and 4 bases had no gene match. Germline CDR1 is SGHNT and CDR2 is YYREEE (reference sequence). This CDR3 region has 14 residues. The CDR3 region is CASSGGQGHTEAFF. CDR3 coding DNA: TGTGCCAGCAGCGGGGGACAGGGCCACACTGAAGCTTTCTTT.

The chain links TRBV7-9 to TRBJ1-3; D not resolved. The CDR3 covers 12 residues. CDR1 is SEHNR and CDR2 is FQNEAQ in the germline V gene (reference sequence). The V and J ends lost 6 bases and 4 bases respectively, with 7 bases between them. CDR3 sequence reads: CASSLQGNTIYF. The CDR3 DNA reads TGTGCCAGCAGTTTACAGGGAAACACCATATATTTT.

The CDR3 loop reads CASSIGSGNTDTQYF. The CDR3 DNA reads as TGTGCCAGTAGTATCGGATCGGGGAACACAGATACGCAGTATTTT. The V and J genes are TRBV19 and TRBJ2-3, with D tentatively TRBD2 (5 bases). This CDR3 has 15 amino acids. Germline-derived CDR1 and CDR2 are LNHDA and SQIVND (reference sequence). Trimming stripped 3 bases from V and 2 bases from J, with 12 bases between. Looking up the rest from reference TRBV19 and TRBJ2-3 gives the full variable domain: DGGITQSPKYLFRKEGQNVTLSCEQNLNHDAMYWYRQDPGQGLRLIYYSQIVNDFQKGDIAEGYSVSREKKESFPLTVTSAQKNPTAFYLCASSIGSGNTDTQYFGPGTRLTVL.

CDR3 nucleotide sequence: TGCGCCAGCAGCCAAGATTCTAGCGGGGGCGATGAGCAGTTCTTC. Translating it yields CASSQDSSGGDEQFF. The rearrangement uses TRBV4-1 and TRBJ2-1, with 10 bases aligning to TRBD2. CDR1 MGHRA and CDR2 YSYEKL come from the germline V gene. J lost 8 bases, V lost 0 bases, and 4 bases had no gene match. The CDR3 has 15 amino acids.

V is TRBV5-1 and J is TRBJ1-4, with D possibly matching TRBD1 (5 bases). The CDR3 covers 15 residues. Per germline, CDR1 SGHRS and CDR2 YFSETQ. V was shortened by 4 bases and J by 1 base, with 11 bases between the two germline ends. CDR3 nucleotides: TGCGCCAGCAGCCTATACCAGGGAACTAATGAAAAACTGTTTTTT. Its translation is CASSLYQGTNEKLFF.